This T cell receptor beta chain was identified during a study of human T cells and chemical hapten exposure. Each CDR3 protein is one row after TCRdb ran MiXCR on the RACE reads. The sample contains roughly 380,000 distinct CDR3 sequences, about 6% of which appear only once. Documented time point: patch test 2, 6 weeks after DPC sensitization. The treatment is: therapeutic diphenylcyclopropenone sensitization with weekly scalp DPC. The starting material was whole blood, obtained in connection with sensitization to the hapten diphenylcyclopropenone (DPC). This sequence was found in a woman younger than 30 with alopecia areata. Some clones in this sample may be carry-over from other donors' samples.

DNA for the CDR3: TGTGCCAGTTCAGGACTAGACCTACCTGGGGCCAACGTCCTGACTTTC. This codes for CASSGLDLPGANVLTF. The chain recombines TRBV19 with TRBJ2-6, with 7 bases fitting TRBD2. The V gene's germline CDR1 is LNHDA and CDR2 SQIVND (reference sequence). Trimming removed 8 bases from V and 2 bases from J; junction bases left unmatched: 9. The CDR3 has 16 residues.